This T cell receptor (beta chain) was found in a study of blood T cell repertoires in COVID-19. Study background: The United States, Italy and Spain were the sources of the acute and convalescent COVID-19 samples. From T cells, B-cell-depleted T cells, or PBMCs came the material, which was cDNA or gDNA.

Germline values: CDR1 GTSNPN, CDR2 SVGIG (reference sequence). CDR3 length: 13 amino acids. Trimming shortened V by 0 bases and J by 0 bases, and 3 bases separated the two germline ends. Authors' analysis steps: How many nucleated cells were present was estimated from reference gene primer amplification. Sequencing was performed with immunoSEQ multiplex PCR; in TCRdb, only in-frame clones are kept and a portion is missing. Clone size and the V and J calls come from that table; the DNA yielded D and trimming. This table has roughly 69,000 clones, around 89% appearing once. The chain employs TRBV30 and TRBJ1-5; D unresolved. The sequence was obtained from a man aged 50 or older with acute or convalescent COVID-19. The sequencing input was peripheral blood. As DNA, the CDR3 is TGTGCCTGGAGTGTTAGTAGCAATCAGCCCCAGCATTTT. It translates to CAWSVSSNQPQHF.